These 24 T cell receptor beta chains were all obtained from the same sample, sequenced in a study of T cells in Graves' hyperthyroidism and ophthalmopathy. From RNA transcripts, TCR beta CDR3 regions were amplified. HTBI primers were employed in a first-round RT-PCR of the TCR CDR3. TCRdb reprocessed the multiplex PCR reads with MiXCR, giving one entry per CDR3 protein. Here the sample spans roughly 170,000 distinct CDR3 sequences, approximately 15% being singletons. The sample consisted of blood. The receptors stem from a woman aged 50 to 60 with Graves' hyperthyroidism.

In this sample, this clonotype turned up many times. The chain employs TRBV12-3 or TRBV12-4 and TRBJ2-1; 10 bases map to TRBD1. The CDR3 has 20 residues. V lost 5 bases, J lost 4 bases, and 20 bases stayed unmatched. The CDR3 nucleotides read TGTGCCAGCAGTATCACATCCGGGACAGGGGTCATCATTGGGTACAATGAGCAGTTCTTC. Protein: CASSITSGTGVIIGYNEQFF.

This clonotype has a count of ten or more. The rearrangement uses TRBV6-5 and TRBJ2-6, with 8 bases identical to TRBD1. CDR3 length equals 19 residues. The germline gives CDR1 MNHEY, CDR2 SVGAGI. J lost 1 base, V lost 2 bases, and 10 bases had no gene match. CDR3 residues: CASSYRSLQGASGANVLTF. For the CDR3, the DNA is TGTGCCAGCAGTTACAGGTCGCTCCAGGGGGCATCTGGGGCCAACGTCCTGACTTTC.

At least ten counts were recorded for this clonotype. This chain's CDR3 is CASSPGTGPNEKLFF. As DNA, the CDR3 is TGTGCCAGCAGCCCCGGGACAGGGCCTAATGAAAAACTGTTTTTT. The chain couples TRBV25-1 to TRBJ1-4; the match to TRBD1 covers 9 bases. V was pared by 6 bases and J by 3 bases, with 5 bases of the junction left unmatched. The germline gives CDR1 MGHDK, CDR2 SYGVNS. The CDR3 runs to 15 residues.

This clonotype was picked up many times. The chain couples TRBV11-2 to TRBJ2-1, with TRBD2 as a possible D gene (5 bases). The ends were cut back, 3 bases at V and 6 bases at J, with 21 bases in the middle. The CDR3 has 17 residues. The germline V gene has CDR1 SGHAT and CDR2 FQNNGV. CDR3 bases: TGTGCCAGCAGCTTTTCACCGGGGTCCCGCTCGTTCAATGAGCAGTTCTTC. Protein: CASSFSPGSRSFNEQFF.

The chain joins TRBV28 to TRBJ2-7; D may be TRBD1 (6 bases). V lost 5 bases to trimming and J lost 0 bases, with 20 bases between them. There are 17 residues in the CDR3. From germline, CDR1 is MDHEN and CDR2 SYDVKM. CDR3 sequence (DNA): TGTGCCAGCAGTCTCTTCCCCGCCGGGACATCCTCCTACGAGCAGTACTTC. Residues: CASSLFPAGTSSYEQYF. Together with reference TRBV28 and TRBJ2-7, the CDR3 gives the full variable domain: DVKVTQSSRYLVKRTGEKVFLECVQDMDHENMFWYRQDPGLGLRLIYFSYDVKMKEKGDIPEGYSVSREKKERFSLILESASTNQTSMYLCASSLFPAGTSSYEQYFGPGTRLTVT.

This clonotype was seen a handful of times. The chain couples TRBV7-2 to TRBJ2-2, with 15 bases that match TRBD2. The trim removed 4 bases at V and 5 bases at J, leaving 11 bases unmatched. The germline V gene encodes CDR1 SGHTA and CDR2 FQGNSA. This CDR3 contains 19 residues. The CDR3 DNA follows: TGTGCCAGCAGCTCCGGACTAGCGGGGGGGCGGGGGAAAACCGGGGAGCTGTTTTTT. It translates to CASSSGLAGGRGKTGELFF.

Many counts were recorded for this clonotype. The chain carries TRBV6-5 and TRBJ2-7; D ambiguous. The CDR3 runs 17 residues. The V end lost 2 bases, the J end lost 0 bases, and 17 bases lay between the germline ends. Germline V gene sequence: CDR1 MNHEY, CDR2 SVGAGI. DNA for the CDR3: TGTGCCAGCAGTTACCCCCAACGGGCGTCTAGCTCCTACGAGCAGTACTTC. Amino acid sequence: CASSYPQRASSSYEQYF.

This clonotype was recorded at least ten times. J is TRBJ2-2 and V is TRBV20-1; no clear D gene. The CDR3 consists of 14 residues. CDR1 is DFQATT and CDR2 is SNEGSKA in the germline V gene (reference sequence). The V end was cut by 1 base, the J end by 0 bases, with 6 bases between. CDR3 sequence: CSARGFANTGELFF. The CDR3 DNA reads as TGCAGTGCTAGAGGTTTCGCGAACACCGGGGAGCTGTTTTTT.

The rearrangement links TRBV24-1 to TRBJ1-5; no reliable D call. Trimming shortened V by 6 bases and J by 0 bases, and 8 bases separated the two germline ends. Germline loops: CDR1 KGHDR, CDR2 SFDVKD. The CDR3 runs to 14 residues. The CDR3 region is CATSSSYSNQPQHF. The CDR3 coding sequence is TGTGCCACCAGTAGCAGTTATAGCAATCAGCCCCAGCATTTT.

In this sample, this clonotype turned up many times. The J gene is TRBJ2-7, the V gene TRBV20-1; tentatively, D is TRBD1 (6 bases). This CDR3 is built from 14 residues. Trimming left V 2 bases short and J 3 bases short, with 14 bases between. Germline assignment: CDR1 DFQATT and CDR2 SNEGSKA (reference sequence). As DNA, the CDR3 is TGCAGTGCTAGAACCGGGACAAAAGACTACGAGCAGTACTTC. It specifies CSARTGTKDYEQYF.

This clonotype was detected many times. The chain has TRBV7-9 and TRBJ2-5; the D is unclear. The CDR3 covers 11 residues. Deletions cut 10 bases from V and 2 bases from J, with 8 bases between. Per germline, CDR1 SEHNR and CDR2 FQNEAQ (reference sequence). This CDR3 reads CAIGSQETQYF. DNA for the CDR3: TGTGCCATCGGATCACAAGAGACCCAGTACTTC. The whole variable domain, filled in from reference TRBV7-9 and TRBJ2-5, reads DTGVSQNPRHKITKRGQNVTFRCDPISEHNRLYWYRQTLGQGPEFLTYFQNEAQLEKSRLLSDRFSAERPKGSFSTLEIQRTEQGDSAMYLCAIGSQETQYFGPGTRLLVL.

This clonotype appeared many times. This chain connects TRBV7-9 to TRBJ2-3; no clear D. Germline assignment: CDR1 SEHNR and CDR2 FQNEAQ (reference sequence). Trimming removed 2 bases from V and 0 bases from J, with 9 bases in between. CDR3 length equals 15 residues. The CDR3 DNA sequence: TGTGCCAGCAGCTTAACCGGGTCCAGCACAGATACGCAGTATTTT. This encodes CASSLTGSSTDTQYF.

At least ten counts were recorded for this clonotype. This rearrangement joins TRBV9 to TRBJ2-3; D is perhaps TRBD1 (5 bases). The CDR3 totals 14 residues. V was pared by 0 bases and J by 4 bases, with 9 bases between. Germline CDR1 and CDR2: SGDLS and YYNGEE. The chain's CDR3 is CASSVGRAADTQYF. The CDR3 DNA follows: TGTGCCAGCAGCGTAGGCAGGGCGGCAGATACGCAGTATTTT.

V gene TRBV11-1 combines with J gene TRBJ2-7, with 8 bases lining up with TRBD2. V lost 2 bases to trimming and J lost 6 bases; unmatched junction nucleotides: 3. The CDR3 has 13 residues. The germline V gene encodes CDR1 SGHAT and CDR2 FQDESV (reference sequence). In DNA, the CDR3 is TGTGCCAGCAGCTTAAGTCGGGGGGGCGAGCAGTACTTC. Translating gives CASSLSRGGEQYF.

This clonotype was observed at least ten times. The chain recombines TRBV28 with TRBJ1-6; TRBD1 might be the D (5 bases). CDR3 size: 17 residues. V shed 4 bases and J shed 6 bases, with 19 bases lying between them. The germline gives CDR1 MDHEN, CDR2 SYDVKM. The DNA for the CDR3 is TGTGCCAGCAGTTACCCCGCGGAAGGGGAAATTAATTCACCCCTCCACTTT. Its translation: CASSYPAEGEINSPLHF.

This clonotype has at least ten counts. The chain has TRBV6-1 and TRBJ2-5; 8 bases agree with TRBD1. The CDR3 has 14 residues. The V segment lost 8 bases and the J segment 1 base; nucleotides outside the gene matches: 6. Looked up from germline, CDR1 is MNHNS and CDR2 is SASEGT. The CDR3 region is CASGRQGTQETQYF. CDR3 DNA sequence: TGTGCCAGCGGCCGACAGGGGACCCAAGAGACCCAGTACTTC.

This clonotype was observed at least ten times. The genes are TRBV28 and TRBJ1-2; TRBD1 is a possible D gene (6 bases). Germline CDR1 and CDR2: MDHEN and SYDVKM. The CDR3 has 13 amino acids. Between the trimmed V and J ends, which lost 6 bases and 5 bases, there was a span of 13 bases. The CDR3 nucleotides are TGTGCCAGCAGCGGACAGAGGCCTTATGGCTACACCTTC. This codes for CASSGQRPYGYTF.

This clonotype appeared a few times. This rearrangement joins TRBV18 to TRBJ2-5, with TRBD2 matching over 9 bases. The CDR3 covers 15 residues. Germline assignment: CDR1 KGHSH and CDR2 LQKENI. Losses at the gene ends were 3 bases for V and 8 bases for J; bases not matched to a gene: 10. This CDR3 is CASSPVAGGKSTQYF. In DNA, the CDR3 is TGTGCCAGCTCACCCGTTGCGGGGGGGAAGAGTACCCAGTACTTC.

In its sample, this clonotype was seen many times. The rearrangement joins TRBV6-1 to TRBJ1-2; 11 positions match TRBD1. V dropped 4 bases and J dropped 6; count of bases not matched to a gene: 7. Germline V lookup: CDR1 MNHNS, CDR2 SASEGT. The CDR3 runs to 15 residues. CDR3 region: CASSVRTGGSHGYTF. CDR3 DNA sequence: TGTGCCAGCAGTGTCCGGACAGGGGGCTCCCATGGCTACACCTTC.

This clonotype has only a few counts. The rearrangement uses TRBV5-5 and TRBJ1-3, with D tentatively TRBD1 (5 bases). The CDR3 is 16 amino acids. V was clipped by 3 bases and J by 4 bases, with 17 bases between them. Germline CDR1 reads SGHKS; CDR2 reads YYEKEE (reference sequence). The CDR3 loop reads CASSSSVWGAGNTIYF. The CDR3 DNA is TGTGCCAGCAGCTCCTCCGTTTGGGGCGCCGGAAACACCATATATTTT. The full variable domain, with the rest looked up from reference TRBV5-5 and TRBJ1-3, is DAGVTQSPTHLIKTRGQQVTLRCSPISGHKSVSWYQQVLGQGPQFIFQYYEKEERGRGNFPDRFSARQFPNYSSELNVNALLLGDSALYLCASSSSVWGAGNTIYFGEGSWLTVV.

This clonotype came up many times. V usage is TRBV20-1 and J usage is TRBJ2-5; D gene ambiguous. V lost 6 bases and J lost 0, with 11 bases in between. The CDR3 has 13 residues. From germline, CDR1 is DFQATT and CDR2 SNEGSKA (reference sequence). The CDR3 sequence: CSAQPQYQETQYF. CDR3 nucleotide sequence: TGCAGTGCCCAACCGCAGTACCAAGAGACCCAGTACTTC.

Many counts were recorded for this clonotype. The CDR3 spells CASRVGTGQKLFF. The CDR3 region has the DNA TGTGCCAGCAGAGTAGGGACAGGGCAAAAACTGTTTTTT. The chain has TRBV7-2 and TRBJ1-4, with 9 positions matching TRBD1. Losses at the gene ends were 6 bases for V and 9 bases for J; bases not matched to a gene: 5. The V gene's germline CDR1 is SGHTA and CDR2 FQGNSA. CDR3 length: 13 residues. The complete variable domain, with remaining parts taken from reference TRBV7-2 and TRBJ1-4, reads GAGVSQSPSNKVTEKGKDVELRCDPISGHTALYWYRQSLGQGLEFLIYFQGNSAPDKSGLPSDRFSAERTGGSVSTLTIQRTQQEDSAVYLCASRVGTGQKLFFGSGTQLSVL.

This clonotype was observed at least ten times. This chain joins TRBV5-1 and TRBJ1-2; unclear D gene. The CDR3 has 14 amino acids. Deletions cut 0 bases from V and 8 bases from J, with 14 bases between. Per the germline V gene, CDR1 is SGHRS and CDR2 is YFSETQ. The DNA for the CDR3 is TGCGCCAGCAGCTTGGTTACAGCGAACGAGGGCTACACCTTC. As protein: CASSLVTANEGYTF.

The chain recombines TRBV5-4 with TRBJ1-1, with D possibly being TRBD1 (6 bases). With 2 bases removed from V and 5 bases from J, the gap between germline ends came to 16 bases. Per germline, CDR1 SGHNT and CDR2 YYREEE (reference sequence). The CDR3 consists of 15 residues. CDR3 sequence: CASSLANRAMTEAFF. The CDR3, as DNA: TGTGCCAGCAGCTTAGCGAACAGGGCGATGACTGAAGCTTTCTTT.